This note documents a single T cell receptor beta chain sequence. This record belongs to a study of T-cell reconstitution after alpha-beta-depleted transplantation in children. Unique molecular identifiers were built into the TCRbeta library. TCRdb analysed the PCR reads with MiXCR anew, one entry per CDR3 protein. The table shows approximately 980,000 distinct CDR3 sequences, with around 30% occurring only once. In germline, CDR1 is SGHRS, CDR2 YFSETQ. This CDR3 has 15 residues. Trimming removed 1 base at V and 6 bases at J, with 15 bases between. Sequenced here: PBMCs, mostly from graft donor cells, sampled 360 days after TCRalphabeta/CD19-depleted stem cell transplant. This rearrangement joins TRBV5-1 to TRBJ2-3; no clear D. The clonotype was recovered from a boy in the first two years of life who had a stem cell transplant for SCID, so the T cells may come from the graft donor. The CDR3 loop is CASSLISSPPDTQYF. CDR3 DNA sequence: TGCGCCAGCAGCTTGATTTCCAGCCCTCCCGATACGCAGTATTTT. Based on the CDR3 plus reference TRBV5-1 and TRBJ2-3, the full variable domain is KAGVTQTPRYLIKTRGQQVTLSCSPISGHRSVSWYQQTPGQGLQFLFEYFSETQRNKGNFPGRFSGRQFSNSRSEMNVSTLELGDSALYLCASSLISSPPDTQYFGPGTRLTVL.